This TCR beta chain appears in the sequencing data of a study of cytomegalovirus exposure and HLA in healthy donors. All the people who gave samples were healthy bone marrow donors. This clone was seen just once. This sample includes further DNA sequences coding for the same CDR3. PCR involved 60 Vbeta and 13 Jbeta primers. As originally analysed: Approximately 11 million of 80 million or so unique TCR beta chains were shared, per a later count. The method was immunoSEQ multiplex PCR; TCRdb's version includes in-frame clones alone and lacks a portion of them. The V and J calls and clone size are taken from that table; D and trimming were inferred from the DNA. The sample consists of roughly 190,000 clones, over 75% of them appearing once. This sequence was found in a man aged 45-65 years in good health and CMV-seronegative. The sequencing sample was made of PBMCs.

The CDR3 DNA reads as TGTGCCAGCTCGAGCGGTTCCTACGAGCAGTACTTC. The encoded protein is CASSSGSYEQYF. V usage is TRBV5-4 and J usage is TRBJ2-7, with D possibly being TRBD2 (5 bases). In germline, CDR1 is SGHNT, CDR2 YYREEE (reference sequence). This CDR3 region has 12 residues. Trimming took 7 bases from V and 1 from J, leaving 9 bases between them. Supplemented by reference TRBV5-4 and TRBJ2-7, the full variable domain reads ETGVTQSPTHLIKTRGQQVTLRCSSQSGHNTVSWYQQALGQGPQFIFQYYREEENGRGNFPPRFSGLQFPNYSSELNVNALELDDSALYLCASSSGSYEQYFGPGTRLTVT.